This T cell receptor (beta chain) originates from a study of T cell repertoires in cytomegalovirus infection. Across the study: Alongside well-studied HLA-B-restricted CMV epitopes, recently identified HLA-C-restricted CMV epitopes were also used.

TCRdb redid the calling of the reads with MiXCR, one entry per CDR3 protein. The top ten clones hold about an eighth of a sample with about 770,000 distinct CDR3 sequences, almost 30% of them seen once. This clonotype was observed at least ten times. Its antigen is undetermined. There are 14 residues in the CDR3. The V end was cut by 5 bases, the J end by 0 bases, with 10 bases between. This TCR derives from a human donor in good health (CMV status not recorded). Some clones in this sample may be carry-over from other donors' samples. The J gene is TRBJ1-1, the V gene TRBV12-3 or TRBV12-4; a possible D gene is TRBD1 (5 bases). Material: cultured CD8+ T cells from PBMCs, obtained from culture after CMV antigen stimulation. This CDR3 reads CASSLGVMNTEAFF. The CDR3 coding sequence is TGTGCCAGCAGTCTGGGGGTCATGAACACTGAAGCTTTCTTT.